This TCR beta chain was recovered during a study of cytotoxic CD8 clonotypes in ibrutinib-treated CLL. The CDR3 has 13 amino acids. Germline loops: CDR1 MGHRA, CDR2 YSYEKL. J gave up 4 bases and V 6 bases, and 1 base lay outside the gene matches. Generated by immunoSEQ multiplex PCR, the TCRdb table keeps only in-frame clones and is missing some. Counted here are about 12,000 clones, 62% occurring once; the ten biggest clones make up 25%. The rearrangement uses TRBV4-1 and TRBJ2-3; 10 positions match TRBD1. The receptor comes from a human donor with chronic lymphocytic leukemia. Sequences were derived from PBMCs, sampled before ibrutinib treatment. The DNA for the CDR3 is TGCGCCAGCAGAGGACAGGGGGCAGATACGCAGTATTTT. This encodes CASRGQGADTQYF.